The sequence of this T cell receptor beta chain was determined in a study of T cell responses to AZD1222 COVID-19 vaccine. About this clone itself: Its antigen remains unidentified.

Deletions cut 8 bases from V and 7 bases from J, with 12 bases between. This CDR3 comprises 12 residues. CDR1 and CDR2 (germline): MNHNY, SVGAGI (reference sequence). General observations from the study: Repertoires in all cases were sampled only once the peak T cell response had passed. Regions 160-218 and 743-854 dominated among vaccine-associated CD4 TCRs spanning spike. Only 5 or 6 individuals given AZD1222 were seropositive at baseline. It should be noted that donors were predominantly white British and more often female, and clonal diversity was possibly underestimated.

TCRdb keeps only in-frame clones here, not all; method: immunoSEQ multiplex PCR. The table shows 53,000 or so clones, with roughly 85% occurring only once. This chain uses TRBV6-6 with TRBJ2-1; D possibly corresponds to TRBD1 (6 bases). The sample was peripheral blood, taken on day 0 of MenACWY control vaccination. The sequence came from an adult in good health. The CDR3 loop reads CASGSGANEQFF. CDR3 sequence (DNA): TGTGCCAGCGGATCAGGGGCGAATGAGCAGTTCTTC.